This T cell receptor (beta chain) was sequenced for a study of cytomegalovirus exposure and HLA in healthy donors. Notes on the study in general: It was only CMV serostatus that was available as immune exposure information. Further analysis was carried out later, and it showed several of the most significant clusters appearing linked to common viral pathogens. Sequencing depth across donors, presence/absence analyses assumed, was roughly uniform.

PCR was performed using 60 Vbeta and 13 Jbeta primers. Sequencing used immunoSEQ multiplex PCR; TCRdb keeps in-frame clones, though not all of them. The table has 170,000 or so clones, 78% seen once. This clone was picked up one time. The antigen is not known. One end of the junction does not line up with germline, which may come from a read error. The CDR3 sequence is 17 residues long. Looked up from germline, CDR1 is SEHNR and CDR2 is FQNEAQ (reference sequence). The sequence derives from a woman between 45 and 65 years old in good health and CMV-seropositive. J is TRBJ1-3 and V is TRBV7-9, with 7 bases identical to TRBD1. Sequenced sample: PBMCs. The CDR3 DNA is TGTTCCAGCAGCTTATCACAGGGGAGACGTTCTGGAAACACCATATATTTT. Residues: CSSSLSQGRRSGNTIYF.